A single sample is the source of the 7 T cell receptor beta chains below, sequenced in a study of cytomegalovirus exposure and HLA in healthy donors. PCR amplification relied on 60 Vbeta primers (plus 13 Jbeta primers). The data were produced by immunoSEQ multiplex PCR, yet TCRdb's version contains in-frame clones alone and is incomplete. The sample has 150,000 to 160,000 clones, roughly 82% seen once. Input material: PBMCs. The receptor source for this set is a woman in her 50s in good health and CMV-seropositive.

Turning to this clone: Its ends do not fully match the called genes, so a read error is possible. The V call is TRBV7-9, the J call TRBJ1-3; D unclear. The germline V gene has CDR1 SEHNR and CDR2 FQNEAQ (reference sequence). There are 13 residues in the CDR3. The CDR3 region is CASSRDSGNAIYF. The CDR3, as DNA: TGTGCCAGCAGCCGTGACTCTGGAAACGCCATATATTTT.

The chain is built from TRBV9 and TRBJ2-1; the match to TRBD1 covers 10 bases. V lost 3 bases, J lost 6 bases, and 12 bases stayed unmatched. In germline, CDR1 is SGDLS, CDR2 YYNGEE. The CDR3 is made up of 17 amino acids. The CDR3 bases are TGTGCCAGCAGCGATGGGGAGACAGGGGGCGCGGGCAATGAGCAGTTCTTC. As protein: CASSDGETGGAGNEQFF.

The chain has TRBV19 and TRBJ2-7, with TRBD1 matching over 7 bases. Per the germline V gene, CDR1 is LNHDA and CDR2 is SQIVND (reference sequence). J lost 3 bases, V lost 5 bases, and 10 bases had no gene match. This CDR3 contains 15 residues. The CDR3 region has the DNA TGTGCCAGTAGTGAGGGGGCAGGCGAGAACTACGAGCAGTACTTC. Its protein product is CASSEGAGENYEQYF.

The genes are TRBV5-1 and TRBJ2-2, with TRBD1 as a possible D gene (5 bases). V lost 1 base and J lost 6, with 13 bases in between. The length of the CDR3 is 15 residues. Germline CDR1 is SGHRS and CDR2 is YFSETQ. This chain's CDR3 is CASSLIGHQAGELFF. The CDR3 DNA follows: TGCGCCAGCAGCTTGATTGGACATCAGGCCGGGGAGCTGTTTTTT.

The chain has TRBV6-5 and TRBJ2-7; the match to TRBD2 covers 11 bases. Germline V gives CDR1 MNHEY, CDR2 SVGAGI. CDR3 length: 15 amino acids. Trimming at V came to 3 bases and at J to 6 bases, leaving 7 bases not matched to a gene. This chain's CDR3 is CASSYGSGGATEQYF. CDR3 sequence (DNA): TGTGCCAGCAGTTATGGTAGCGGGGGGGCCACCGAGCAGTACTTC.

The chain couples TRBV9 to TRBJ1-1; 7 positions match TRBD1. CDR1 SGDLS and CDR2 YYNGEE come from the germline V gene. The CDR3 is 15 residues long. V shed 4 bases and J 0 bases; nucleotides not matched to a gene: 6. CDR3 bases: TGTGCCAGCAGCTCCCAGGGACAGATGAACACTGAAGCTTTCTTT. This gives the protein CASSSQGQMNTEAFF.

The chain couples TRBV11-1 to TRBJ1-2; possibly TRBD1 for D (6 bases). The CDR3 extends over 15 amino acids. Germline lookup yields CDR1 SGHAT and CDR2 FQDESV (reference sequence). V lost 2 bases and J 6 bases, leaving 16 bases between the germline ends. The CDR3: CASSLRRGRADGYTF. CDR3 bases: TGTGCCAGCAGCTTACGCAGGGGTCGAGCGGATGGCTACACCTTC.